These 9 T cell receptor beta chains originate from one sample sequenced in a study of blood T cell repertoires in COVID-19. The repertoire was sequenced with immunoSEQ multiplex PCR; TCRdb's copy has only in-frame clones and lacks some. The table records approximately 270,000 clones, approximately 89% of them present only once. Sequencing was done on a sample of peripheral blood. Receptors originate from a woman in her twenties or thirties with COVID-19, enrolled during active disease.

This clone was observed a single time. V gene TRBV24-1 combines with J gene TRBJ2-3; tentatively, D is TRBD1 (6 bases). This CDR3 is 16 amino acids long. The germline CDR1 and CDR2 sequences are KGHDR and SFDVKD. V was trimmed by 4 bases and J by 0 bases, leaving 13 bases between them. The CDR3 here is CATSDQQGTSTDTQYF. The CDR3 DNA follows: TGTGCCACCAGTGACCAACAGGGAACTAGCACAGATACGCAGTATTTT.

The chain combines TRBV27 with TRBJ1-6; D remains unclear. The CDR3 consists of 11 residues. Germline CDR1 MNHEY, CDR2 SMNVEV (reference sequence). Trimming took off 5 bases at V and 11 bases at J, with 7 bases between the two ends. Here the CDR3 reads CASSEEAPLHF. The CDR3 nucleotides read TGTGCCAGCAGTGAAGAGGCACCCCTCCACTTT.

This clone was recorded a few times. This chain links TRBV11-2 with TRBJ2-1; 10 bases fit TRBD2. This CDR3 spans 15 amino acids. Germline-derived CDR1 and CDR2 are SGHAT and FQNNGV. V trimming: 5 bases; J trimming: 8 bases; junction bases outside the gene matches: 9. The CDR3 DNA reads as TGTGCCAGCAGCCTATTAGCGGGAGGTATCGATGAGCAGTTCTTC. Encoded protein: CASSLLAGGIDEQFF.

As DNA, the CDR3 is TGCGCCAGCAGCCAAGATGGCGGGCTAGCGGGAGGGTTTGATGAGCAGTTCTTC. This sequence encodes CASSQDGGLAGGFDEQFF. The rearrangement links TRBV4-3 to TRBJ2-1; 12 bases fit TRBD2. The CDR3 covers 18 residues. V trimming: 0 bases; J trimming: 8 bases; junction bases outside the gene matches: 11. Germline values: CDR1 LGHNA, CDR2 YSLEER.

The chain has TRBV28 and TRBJ2-5, with a tentative D call TRBD2 (6 bases). Trimming shortened V by 3 bases and J by 3 bases, and 14 bases separated the two germline ends. The CDR3 totals 15 residues. The germline V gene encodes CDR1 MDHEN and CDR2 SYDVKM. The CDR3 sequence is CASSFPGTGEETQYF. The CDR3 DNA reads as TGTGCCAGCAGTTTCCCCGGGACGGGGGAAGAGACCCAGTACTTC.

The chain is built from TRBV4-3 and TRBJ2-5, with unresolved D. The CDR3 loop spans 14 amino acids. Germline values: CDR1 LGHNA, CDR2 YSLEER. V dropped 0 bases and J dropped 2 bases, with 7 bases sitting between them. In DNA, the CDR3 is TGCGCCAGCAGCCAAGAGGCCAGTCAAGAGACCCAGTACTTC. Translation: CASSQEASQETQYF.

CDR3 nucleotides: TGCAGCGTAAGGAGAACGGGACAGGGGGCCGATACGCAGTATTTT. This encodes CSVRRTGQGADTQYF. V usage is TRBV29-1 and J usage is TRBJ2-3; 12 nucleotides align to TRBD1. CDR1 and CDR2 from the germline V gene are SQVTM and ANQGSEA. The CDR3 is 15 residues long. V lost 6 bases, J lost 6 bases, and 10 bases stayed unmatched.

V usage is TRBV2 and J usage is TRBJ2-7; D gene ambiguous. V was cut by 1 base and J by 7 bases, with 11 bases left in between. The CDR3 runs to 13 residues. CDR1 and CDR2 (germline): SNHLY, FYNNEI. The CDR3 DNA sequence: TGTGCCAGCAGTGAAGTGAGAAGAGGAGAGCAGTACTTC. Its protein is CASSEVRRGEQYF.

The V call is TRBV25-1, the J call TRBJ1-5; D might be TRBD1 (6 bases). The CDR3 has 16 amino acids. V lost 1 base to trimming and J lost 5 bases, with 15 bases between them. CDR1 is MGHDK, CDR2 SYGVNS, per germline. As DNA, the CDR3 is TGTGCCAGCAGTGAATCAGGGGAGGGGCGCTATCAGCCCCAGCATTTT. It specifies CASSESGEGRYQPQHF.